This passage covers 9 T cell receptor beta chains from one sample sequenced in a study of regulatory T cells in long-lasting Graves disease. Combining iRepertoire HTBI primers with Arm-PCR of CDR3 regions, the authors built TCR beta libraries. TCRdb re-analysed the multiplex PCR reads in MiXCR, keeping a single row per CDR3 protein. Here the sample spans a few hundred thousand distinct CDR3 sequences, about 20% being singletons. The time point was: persistent/refractory GD, antithyroid drugs over 5 years with positive TRAb. Preparation of the TCR library used RNA extracted from PBMCs. Sequencing used peripheral blood mononuclear cells (PBMCs), obtained when the disease was refractory, from a patient treated with antithyroid drugs. These receptors were taken from a female donor with Graves disease.

This clonotype was observed a few times. This chain joins TRBV20-1 and TRBJ1-2; a weak D match, TRBD1 (5 bases). Germline CDR1 is DFQATT and CDR2 is SNEGSKA (reference sequence). Trimming stripped 4 bases from V and 8 bases from J, with 14 bases between. The length of the CDR3 is 12 residues. CDR3 sequence (DNA): TGCAGTGCTAATCGAGGGACTAGCGGCTACACCTTC. Translating it yields CSANRGTSGYTF.

This clonotype came up many times. The genes are TRBV28 and TRBJ1-2; D is unclear. Germline V gene sequence: CDR1 MDHEN, CDR2 SYDVKM. V was trimmed by 5 bases and J by 4 bases, leaving 8 bases between them. This CDR3 has 12 amino acids. The CDR3: CASSITAYGYTF. The CDR3 DNA sequence: TGTGCCAGCAGTATTACAGCCTATGGCTACACCTTC.

The chain uses TRBV14 and TRBJ2-1, with TRBD2 as a possible D gene (6 bases). This CDR3 region has 15 residues. Germline V gene lookup returns CDR1 SGHDN and CDR2 FVKESK. The V end lost 4 bases, the J end lost 5 bases, and 15 bases lay between the germline ends. This CDR3 reads CASSLRDWYDNEQFF. The CDR3 DNA reads as TGTGCCAGCAGCCTCCGGGACTGGTATGACAATGAGCAGTTCTTC.

The rearrangement links TRBV7-2 to TRBJ2-3, with 15 bases matching TRBD2. The V gene's germline CDR1 is SGHTA and CDR2 FQGNSA. The CDR3 totals 16 residues. The junction had 3 bases not matched to a gene; V was cut back by 6 bases and J by 2 bases. In DNA form, the CDR3 reads TGTGCCAGCAGGTGGACTAGCGGGGGGGTCACAGATACGCAGTATTTT. Translated: CASRWTSGGVTDTQYF.

About this clonotype: This may be a read error, as it is one base from a much larger clone. The gene calls are TRBV11-3 and TRBJ1-2; tentatively, D is TRBD1 (5 bases). This CDR3 region has 15 residues. The V end was cut by 7 bases, the J end by 4 bases, with 19 bases between. Germline CDR1 and CDR2: SGHNT and YENEEA. DNA for the CDR3: TGTGCCAGCACCCGCCGGGGGATGGAAACCTATGGCTACACCTTC. Translating it yields CASTRRGMETYGYTF.

This clonotype came up a few times. This rearrangement joins TRBV5-1 to TRBJ2-6; 7 nucleotides line up with TRBD1. The CDR3 loop spans 17 amino acids. CDR1 SGHRS and CDR2 YFSETQ come from the germline V gene. After removal of 1 base from V and 0 bases from J, the junction contained 4 bases not matched to a gene. Here the CDR3 reads CASSLTGDYSGANVLTF. The DNA of the CDR3 is TGCGCCAGCAGCTTGACAGGGGATTACTCTGGGGCCAACGTCCTGACTTTC.

The sample holds many counts of this clonotype. V is TRBV7-2 and J is TRBJ1-5, with unresolved D. Germline V CDR1 and CDR2: SGHTA, FQGNSA. There are 15 residues in the CDR3. Trimming took 5 bases from V and 4 from J, leaving 15 bases between them. CDR3 amino acids: CASSTLYSVNQPQHF. CDR3 nucleotides: TGTGCCAGCAGCACCTTATATTCGGTAAATCAGCCCCAGCATTTT.

This clonotype was found many times. The chain has TRBV7-6 and TRBJ2-7; D is possibly TRBD1 (7 bases). The CDR3 runs to 16 residues. Germline values: CDR1 SGHVS, CDR2 FNYEAQ. Trimming removed 5 bases from V and 5 bases from J, with 22 bases in between. The CDR3 sequence is CASSRRAGQGVHEQYF. CDR3 in DNA: TGTGCCAGCAGCCGCCGTGCGGGGCAGGGGGTCCACGAGCAGTACTTC.

This sequence joins TRBV11-2 and TRBJ2-2; D uncertain. The CDR3 runs to 15 residues. Deletions cut 5 bases from V and 7 bases from J, with 17 bases between. Germline V gene data show CDR1 as SGHAT and CDR2 as FQNNGV. Written as DNA, the CDR3 is TGTGCCAGCAGCCAATTGGCCCGTCCTGGCGGGGAGCTGTTTTTT. Translated: CASSQLARPGGELFF.